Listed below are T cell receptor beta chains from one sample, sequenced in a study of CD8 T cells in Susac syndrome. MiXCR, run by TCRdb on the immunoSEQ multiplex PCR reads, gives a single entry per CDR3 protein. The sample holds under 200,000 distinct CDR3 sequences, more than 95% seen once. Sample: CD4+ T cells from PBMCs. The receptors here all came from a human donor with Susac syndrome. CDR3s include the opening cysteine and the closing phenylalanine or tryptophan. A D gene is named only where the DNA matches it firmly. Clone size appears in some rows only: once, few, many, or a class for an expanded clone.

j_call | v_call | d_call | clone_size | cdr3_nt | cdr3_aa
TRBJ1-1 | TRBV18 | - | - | TGTGCCAGCTCGTTCGAGGAGAACACTGAAGCTTTCTTT | CASSFEENTEAFF
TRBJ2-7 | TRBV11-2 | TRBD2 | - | TGTGCCAGCAGCTCTCCTGGGACTAGATATATCGAGCAGTACTTC | CASSSPGTRYIEQYF
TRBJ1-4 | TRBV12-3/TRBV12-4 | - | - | TGTGCCAGCAGTTTTTTCGGCCGGTATAATGAAAAACTGTTTTTT | CASSFFGRYNEKLFF
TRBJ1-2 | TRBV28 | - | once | TGTGCCAGCTATCAGGGGCGGATCTATGGCTACACCTTC | CASYQGRIYGYTF
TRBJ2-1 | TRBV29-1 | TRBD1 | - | TGCAGCGCTGGACAGGGATCCTACAATGAGCAGTTCTTC | CSAGQGSYNEQFF
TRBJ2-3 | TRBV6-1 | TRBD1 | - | TGTGCCAGCAGTCCGCTCTTTGACAGGGGAAGCACAGATACGCAGTATTTT | CASSPLFDRGSTDTQYF
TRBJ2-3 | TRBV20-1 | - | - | TGCAGTGCTAGACAGAAGGCAGATACGCAGTATTTT | CSARQKADTQYF
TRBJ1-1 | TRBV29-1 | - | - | TGCAGCGTTGGGTCCGGGACTTACGCCGAAGCTTTCTTT | CSVGSGTYAEAFF
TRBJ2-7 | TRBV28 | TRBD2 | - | TGTGCCAGCACGCTACCCTCTAGCGGGAGGGCCAGGGAGCAGTACTTC | CASTLPSSGRAREQYF
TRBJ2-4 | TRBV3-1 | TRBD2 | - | TGTGCCAGCAGCCAAGATCTAGCGGGAGCCAAAAACATTCAGTACTTC | CASSQDLAGAKNIQYF
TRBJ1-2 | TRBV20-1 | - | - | TGCAGTGCCCCCGGTCGGGACTATGGCTACACCTTC | CSAPGRDYGYTF
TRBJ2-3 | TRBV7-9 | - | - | TGTGCCAGCATGCCCAGCGGAAGCACAGATACGCAGTATTTT | CASMPSGSTDTQYF
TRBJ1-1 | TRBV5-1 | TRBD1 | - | TGCGCCAGCAGCTTAAAGACAGGGGGGAACACTGAAGCTTTCTTT | CASSLKTGGNTEAFF
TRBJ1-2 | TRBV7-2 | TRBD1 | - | TGTGCCAGCAGCCTCCTCATACTTCGCCCCGGACAGGGCAACTATGGCTACACCTTC | CASSLLILRPGQGNYGYTF
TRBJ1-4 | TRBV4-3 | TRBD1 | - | TGCGCCAGCAGCCGACAGGGGAAGAATGAAAAACTGTTTTTT | CASSRQGKNEKLFF
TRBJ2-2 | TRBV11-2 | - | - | TGTGCCAGCAGCTTTAGGGAAGCGACCGGGGAGCTGTTTTTT | CASSFREATGELFF
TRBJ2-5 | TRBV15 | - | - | TGTGCCACCAGCCTACCGGTGGGGGGCGGATTGGAGACCCAGTACTTC | CATSLPVGGGLETQYF
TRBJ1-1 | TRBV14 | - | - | TGTGCCAGCAGCCTCAGGGTCGGGAACACTGAAGCTTTCTTT | CASSLRVGNTEAFF
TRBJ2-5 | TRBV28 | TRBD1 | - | TGTGCCAGCAGTTTATGGGTGACAGGGGGCTTCCAAGAGACCCAGTACTTC | CASSLWVTGGFQETQYF
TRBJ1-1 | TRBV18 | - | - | TGTGCCAGCTCACCATCGGGAGTTGGGACTAACACTGAAGCTTTCTTT | CASSPSGVGTNTEAFF
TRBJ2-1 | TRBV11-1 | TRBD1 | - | TGTGCCAGCAGCCCGCCCGGGACAGCCTACAATGAGCAGTTCTTC | CASSPPGTAYNEQFF
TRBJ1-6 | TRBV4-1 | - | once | TGCGCCAGCAGCTCACTCGGGCTTGGTAATTCACCCCTCCACTTT | CASSSLGLGNSPLHF
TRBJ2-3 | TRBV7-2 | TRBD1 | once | TGTGCCAGCAGGGGGACAGGCACAGATACGCAGTATTTT | CASRGTGTDTQYF
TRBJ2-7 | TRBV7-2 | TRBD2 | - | TGTGCCAGCAGTTCGGGACTATACTACGAGCAGTACTTC | CASSSGLYYEQYF
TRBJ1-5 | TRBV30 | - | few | TGTGCCTGGAGCCACCTCACCGGGAAACAGCCCCAGCATTTT | CAWSHLTGKQPQHF
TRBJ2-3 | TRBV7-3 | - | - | TGTGCCAGCAGCTTACAGGAGGGGGATACGCAGTATTTT | CASSLQEGDTQYF
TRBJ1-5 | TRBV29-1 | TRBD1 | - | TGCAGCGTCCGGGGACAGTACAACCAGCCCCAGCATTTT | CSVRGQYNQPQHF
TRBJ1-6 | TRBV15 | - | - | TGTGCCACCAGCAGAGAGGGGGCAAATTCACCCCTCCACTTT | CATSREGANSPLHF
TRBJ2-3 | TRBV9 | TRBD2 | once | TGTGCCAGCAGCGTAGAAGGCGGGAGAGGGTCGGATACGCAGTATTTT | CASSVEGGRGSDTQYF
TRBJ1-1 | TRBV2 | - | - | TGTGCCAGCGGGGAGTTCATGAACACTGAAGCTTTCTTT | CASGEFMNTEAFF
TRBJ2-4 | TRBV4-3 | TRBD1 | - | TGCGCCAGCAGCCAAGATCTGACCAGGGGGAACATTCAGTACTTC | CASSQDLTRGNIQYF